Presented here are 26 T cell receptor beta chains from one specimen sequenced in a study of T-cell reconstitution after alpha-beta-depleted transplantation in children. The authors prepared the TCRbeta library with unique molecular identifiers. TCRdb reprocessed the PCR reads with MiXCR, giving one entry per CDR3 protein. Here the sample spans 550,000 to 800,000 distinct CDR3 sequences, around 14% being singletons. Sequencing used PBMCs, obtained before TCRalphabeta/CD19-depleted stem cell transplant. These receptor sequences come from a girl between 2 and 10 years old with congenital amegakaryocytic thrombocytopenia, due to receive a stem cell transplant.

This clonotype has ten or more counts. V and J are TRBV6-1 and TRBJ2-7; 8 bases fit TRBD2. The germline V gene encodes CDR1 MNHNS and CDR2 SASEGT. V lost 6 bases to trimming and J lost 5 bases; unmatched junction nucleotides: 12. The CDR3 sequence is 15 residues long. The CDR3 sequence: CASRSAGGGLDEQYF. As DNA, the CDR3 is TGTGCCAGCAGAAGCGCGGGGGGTGGCCTCGACGAGCAGTACTTC.

This clonotype was counted ten times or more. CDR3 bases: TGCGCCAGCAGCTTCGGGCAGGGTGGAAATGAAGCTTTCTTT. Protein product: CASSFGQGGNEAFF. The chain is built from TRBV5-1 and TRBJ1-1; a weak D match, TRBD1 (5 bases). The germline V and J ends were trimmed by 2 bases and 7 bases, with 15 bases remaining between them. The V gene's germline CDR1 is SGHRS and CDR2 YFSETQ. This CDR3 has 14 residues.

The gene calls are TRBV27 and TRBJ2-4, with D possibly TRBD2 on 6 matching bases. In germline, CDR1 is MNHEY, CDR2 SMNVEV (reference sequence). The V and J ends lost 4 bases and 0 bases respectively, with 10 bases between them. The CDR3 is made up of 15 amino acids. Written as DNA, the CDR3 is TGTGCCAGCAGTTGGGGACTTGAAGCCAAAAACATTCAGTACTTC. This translates into CASSWGLEAKNIQYF.

The rearrangement uses TRBV11-2 and TRBJ1-1; D gene unclear. Trimming removed 3 bases from V and 6 bases from J, with 8 bases in between. From germline, CDR1 is SGHAT and CDR2 FQNNGV. The CDR3 loop spans 12 amino acids. This chain's CDR3 is CASSFHGAEAFF. CDR3 DNA sequence: TGTGCCAGCAGCTTTCACGGGGCTGAAGCTTTCTTT.

In its sample, this clonotype was seen many times. This sequence joins TRBV29-1 and TRBJ2-3; 11 bases map to TRBD2. CDR3 length: 16 residues. J lost 2 bases, V lost 4 bases, and 8 bases had no gene match. Germline V gene data show CDR1 as SQVTM and CDR2 as ANQGSEA. DNA for the CDR3: TGCAGCGTTGTTAGACTAGCGGGGACTCTCACAGATACGCAGTATTTT. It yields the protein CSVVRLAGTLTDTQYF.

This clonotype has ten or more counts. The V gene is TRBV5-1, the J gene TRBJ2-3; 10 nucleotides align to TRBD2. The CDR3 has 16 amino acids. Looked up from germline, CDR1 is SGHRS and CDR2 is YFSETQ. The ends lost 4 bases at V and 3 bases at J; junction bases unmatched: 8. CDR3 sequence (DNA): TGCGCCAGCAGCCTCGAAGCGGGAGGGCCTACAGATACGCAGTATTTT. This translates into CASSLEAGGPTDTQYF.

There are a few counts of this clonotype. This may stem from a read error, because a much larger clone lies one nucleotide away. The J gene is TRBJ1-2, the V gene TRBV20-1; 7 bases map to TRBD1. The CDR3 runs to 13 residues. Germline V gene data show CDR1 as DFQATT and CDR2 as SNEGSKA (reference sequence). Trimming cost V 6 bases and J 13 bases; bases outside gene matches: 17. CDR3 DNA sequence: TGCAGTGCCGGTGATTACTGGGACAGTGATCGCACCTTC. Its translation is CSAGDYWDSDRTF.

This clonotype appeared a few times. The genes are TRBV20-1 and TRBJ1-3; the D gene is possibly TRBD1 (5 bases). The germline V gene encodes CDR1 DFQATT and CDR2 SNEGSKA (reference sequence). With 5 bases removed from V and 0 bases from J, the gap between germline ends came to 11 bases. The CDR3 covers 14 residues. The CDR3 DNA follows: TGCAGTGCTCAGGGCCGGGGCTCTGGAAACACCATATATTTT. Protein product: CSAQGRGSGNTIYF.

As regards this clonotype: Since a much larger clone is just one base distant, this may be a read error. The chain is built from TRBV10-3 and TRBJ2-1; D is perhaps TRBD1 (5 bases). Germline CDR1 and CDR2: ENHRY and SYGVKD. The CDR3 has 15 amino acids. CDR3 sequence: CAIRRRGQGPSEQIF. In DNA, the CDR3 is TGTGCCATCAGGCGTCGTGGACAAGGCCCGAGTGAGCAGATCTTC.

The chain employs TRBV9 and TRBJ2-7; possible D gene TRBD1, 5 bases. Germline V gene lookup returns CDR1 SGDLS and CDR2 YYNGEE. Deletions cut 3 bases from V and 4 bases from J, with 17 bases between. The CDR3 has 15 amino acids. In DNA, the CDR3 is TGTGCCAGCAGCGGTGAGGCAGGGAAGACATACGAGCAGTACTTC. Translation: CASSGEAGKTYEQYF.

V is TRBV5-1 and J is TRBJ2-7; TRBD1 agrees at 9 bases. Germline V gene lookup returns CDR1 SGHRS and CDR2 YFSETQ. Trimming cost V 4 bases and J 6 bases; bases outside gene matches: 5. The CDR3 covers 13 residues. This chain's CDR3 is CASSGTGFGEQYF. The CDR3 DNA follows: TGCGCCAGCAGCGGGACAGGGTTTGGCGAGCAGTACTTC.

This clonotype was detected ten times or more. The junction departs from germline at one end; a sequencing error may be responsible. The chain joins TRBV20-1 to TRBJ2-3, with a possible D match to TRBD2 (6 bases). The CDR3 runs 11 residues. Germline V gives CDR1 DFQATT, CDR2 SNEGSKA (reference sequence). Here the CDR3 DNA reads TGCAGTGCTAGAGTAAATACAGGAGGGCATTTT. The encoded protein is CSARVNTGGHF.

V and J are TRBV9 and TRBJ1-4; 9 nucleotides agree with TRBD1. The germline gives CDR1 SGDLS, CDR2 YYNGEE. The J segment lost 5 bases and the V segment lost 3 bases, leaving 17 bases of the junction unmatched. The CDR3 length is 19 residues. The CDR3 DNA sequence: TGTGCCAGCAGCGAAATCGACGGGACAGGGTACAGCCTCAATGAAAAACTGTTTTTT. This codes for CASSEIDGTGYSLNEKLFF.

This clonotype was seen ten or more times. V gene TRBV11-2 combines with J gene TRBJ2-3; D gene uncertain. Per the germline V gene, CDR1 is SGHAT and CDR2 is FQNNGV. Trimming cost V 4 bases and J 0 bases, with 14 bases left between them. The CDR3 loop spans 16 amino acids. The CDR3 sequence: CASSSLLGRSTDTQYF. In DNA, the CDR3 is TGTGCCAGCAGCTCCCTCCTAGGGCGGAGCACAGATACGCAGTATTTT.

The V gene is TRBV28, the J gene TRBJ1-2; 8 bases are a match to TRBD1. CDR1 is MDHEN, CDR2 SYDVKM, per germline. With 10 bases clipped from V and 1 base from J, the junction kept 11 bases outside the gene matches. The length of the CDR3 is 15 residues. The CDR3 spells CAITDRVSINYGYTF. CDR3 nucleotide sequence: TGTGCCATCACGGACAGGGTCTCGATTAACTATGGCTACACCTTC.

V is TRBV5-1 and J is TRBJ1-2; 9 nucleotides agree with TRBD1. The germline V gene has CDR1 SGHRS and CDR2 YFSETQ. CDR3 size: 17 residues. Trimming at V came to 1 base and at J to 4 bases, leaving 11 bases not matched to a gene. The DNA of the CDR3 is TGCGCCAGCAGCTTGAGCATGGTTGGGACAGGGAGCTATGGCTACACCTTC. It is translated as CASSLSMVGTGSYGYTF.

V is TRBV7-6 and J is TRBJ2-3; D ambiguous. The CDR3 totals 14 residues. CDR1 and CDR2 from the germline V gene are SGHVS and FNYEAQ. V was pared by 4 bases and J by 6 bases, with 14 bases between. Here the CDR3 reads CASSWAGLRDTQYF. The CDR3, as DNA: TGTGCCAGCAGCTGGGCCGGGTTGCGGGATACGCAGTATTTT. The full variable domain, rest sourced from reference TRBV7-6 and TRBJ2-3, is GAGVSQSPRYKVTKRGQDVALRCDPISGHVSLYWYRQALGQGPEFLTYFNYEAQQDKSGLPNDRFSAERPEGSISTLTIQRTEQRDSAMYRCASSWAGLRDTQYFGPGTRLTVL.

The sample holds many counts of this clonotype. The J gene is TRBJ2-7, the V gene TRBV11-1; a possible D gene is TRBD1 (6 bases). CDR3 length: 18 amino acids. Germline V lookup: CDR1 SGHAT, CDR2 FQDESV (reference sequence). Trimming took off 0 bases at V and 4 bases at J, with 22 bases between the two ends. CDR3 bases: TGTGCCAGCAGCTTAGCCGAGGACAGTATGGGACAAAAATACGAGCAGTACTTC. This translates into CASSLAEDSMGQKYEQYF.

This clonotype was detected a few times. The V gene is TRBV27, the J gene TRBJ2-7; D not resolved. The V end lost 1 base, the J end lost 2 bases, and 27 bases lay between the germline ends. This CDR3 contains 20 residues. Germline CDR1 is MNHEY and CDR2 is SMNVEV (reference sequence). In nucleotides, the CDR3 is TGTGCCAGCAGTTTATTCCGCTTCCGTCGCGGCAGCGAAAACACCTACGAGCAGTACTTC. Its protein is CASSLFRFRRGSENTYEQYF.

This clonotype was found many times. V gene TRBV3-1 combines with J gene TRBJ2-5; D is unresolved. The CDR3 covers 16 residues. CDR1 and CDR2 (germline): LGHDT, YNNKEL (reference sequence). V lost 5 bases to trimming and J lost 5 bases, with 21 bases between them. The CDR3 region is CASSDGEPTARETQYF. The CDR3 nucleotides are TGTGCCAGCAGCGACGGTGAGCCCACAGCTCGCGAGACCCAGTACTTC.

This clonotype was observed at least ten times. The chain carries TRBV20-1 and TRBJ2-3, with TRBD2 matching 10 bases. Germline CDR1 DFQATT, CDR2 SNEGSKA (reference sequence). V gave up 5 bases and J gave up 3 bases; unmatched junction bases: 8. This CDR3 has 15 amino acids. This chain's CDR3 is CSACCYSGRTDTQYF. The CDR3 DNA sequence: TGCAGTGCTTGCTGCTATAGCGGGAGGACAGATACGCAGTATTTT.

This clonotype was detected a few times. The chain employs TRBV28 and TRBJ2-3; 10 nucleotides agree with TRBD1. Germline CDR1 MDHEN, CDR2 SYDVKM. V dropped 7 bases and J dropped 6; count of bases not matched to a gene: 10. CDR3 length: 15 residues. For the CDR3, the DNA is TGTGCCAGCACCCCGAGTGGGACAGGGGTGGATACGCAGTATTTT. Translation: CASTPSGTGVDTQYF.

There are many counts of this clonotype. This chain joins TRBV12-3 or TRBV12-4 and TRBJ2-2; TRBD1 agrees at 12 bases. With V trimmed by 5 bases and J by 14 bases, 3 bases remained unmatched. The length of the CDR3 is 12 residues. For the CDR3, the DNA is TGTGCCAGCAGTCCGGGACAGGGGGCACTGTTTTTT. Protein product: CASSPGQGALFF.

This rearrangement joins TRBV19 to TRBJ1-1; 8 bases align to TRBD1. This CDR3 has 14 residues. V was pared by 6 bases and J by 3 bases, with 6 bases of the junction left unmatched. CDR1 is LNHDA and CDR2 is SQIVND in the germline V gene (reference sequence). CDR3 loop: CASSSGQVYTEAFF. CDR3 sequence (DNA): TGTGCCAGTAGCTCGGGACAGGTGTACACTGAAGCTTTCTTT.

This clonotype was detected many times. The chain links TRBV4-2 to TRBJ2-7, with 7 bases fitting TRBD2. The germline V gene encodes CDR1 LGHNA and CDR2 YNFKEQ. The CDR3 consists of 14 residues. V trimming: 4 bases; J trimming: 5 bases; junction bases outside the gene matches: 8. CDR3 region: CASSLGRERDEQYF. CDR3 DNA: TGTGCCAGCAGCCTTGGGCGGGAGAGGGACGAGCAGTACTTC.

In its sample, this clonotype was seen a few times. The chain employs TRBV6-5 and TRBJ2-7; D uncertain. This CDR3 contains 15 residues. V was clipped by 2 bases and J by 6 bases, with 17 bases between them. Germline CDR1 MNHEY, CDR2 SVGAGI. The DNA of the CDR3 is TGTGCCAGCAGTTACGGTTCCCTTGATTGGAGCGAGCAGTACTTC. It specifies CASSYGSLDWSEQYF.